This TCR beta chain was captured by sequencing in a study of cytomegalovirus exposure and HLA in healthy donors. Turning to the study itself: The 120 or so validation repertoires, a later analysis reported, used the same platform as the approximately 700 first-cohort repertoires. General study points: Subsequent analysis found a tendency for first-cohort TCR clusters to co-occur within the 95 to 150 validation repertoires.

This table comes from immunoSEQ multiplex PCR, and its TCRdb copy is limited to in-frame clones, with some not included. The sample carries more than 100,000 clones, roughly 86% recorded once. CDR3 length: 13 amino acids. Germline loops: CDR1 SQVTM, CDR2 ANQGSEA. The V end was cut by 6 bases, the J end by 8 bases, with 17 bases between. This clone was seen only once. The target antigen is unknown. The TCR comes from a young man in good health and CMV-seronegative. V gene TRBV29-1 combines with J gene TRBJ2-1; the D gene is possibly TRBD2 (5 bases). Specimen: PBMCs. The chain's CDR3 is CSVPLRRRDEQFF. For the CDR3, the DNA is TGCAGCGTCCCCCTCCGGAGGCGGGATGAGCAGTTCTTC.